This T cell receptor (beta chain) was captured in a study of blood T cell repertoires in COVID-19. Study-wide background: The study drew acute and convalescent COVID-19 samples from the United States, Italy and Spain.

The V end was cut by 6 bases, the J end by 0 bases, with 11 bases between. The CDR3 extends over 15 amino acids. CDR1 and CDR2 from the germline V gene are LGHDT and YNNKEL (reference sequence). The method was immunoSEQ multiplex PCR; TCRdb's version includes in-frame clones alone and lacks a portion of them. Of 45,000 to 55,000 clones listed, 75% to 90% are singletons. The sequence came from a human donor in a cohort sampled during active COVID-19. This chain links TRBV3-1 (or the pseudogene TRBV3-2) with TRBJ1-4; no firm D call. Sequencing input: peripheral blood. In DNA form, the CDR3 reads TGTGCCAGCAGTCGAGAACCCGCAACTAATGAAAAACTGTTTTTT. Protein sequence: CASSREPATNEKLFF.